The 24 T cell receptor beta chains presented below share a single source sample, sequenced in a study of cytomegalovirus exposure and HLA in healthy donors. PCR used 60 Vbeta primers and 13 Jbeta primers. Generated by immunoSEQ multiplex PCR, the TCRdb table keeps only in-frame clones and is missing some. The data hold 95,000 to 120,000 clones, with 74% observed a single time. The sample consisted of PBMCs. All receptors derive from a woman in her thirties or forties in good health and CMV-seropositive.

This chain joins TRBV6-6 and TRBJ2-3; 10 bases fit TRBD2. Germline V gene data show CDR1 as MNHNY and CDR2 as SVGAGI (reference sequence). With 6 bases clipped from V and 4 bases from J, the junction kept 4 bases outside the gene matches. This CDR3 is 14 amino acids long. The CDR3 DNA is TGTGCCAGCAGGGTAGCGGGAGGTCCAGATACGCAGTATTTT. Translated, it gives CASRVAGGPDTQYF.

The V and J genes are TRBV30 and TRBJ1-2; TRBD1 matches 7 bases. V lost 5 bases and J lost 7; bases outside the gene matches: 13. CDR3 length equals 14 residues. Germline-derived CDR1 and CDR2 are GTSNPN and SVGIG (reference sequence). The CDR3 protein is CAWAPGQLGLGYTF. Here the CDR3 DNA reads TGTGCCTGGGCACCGGGACAGCTAGGTCTTGGCTACACCTTC.

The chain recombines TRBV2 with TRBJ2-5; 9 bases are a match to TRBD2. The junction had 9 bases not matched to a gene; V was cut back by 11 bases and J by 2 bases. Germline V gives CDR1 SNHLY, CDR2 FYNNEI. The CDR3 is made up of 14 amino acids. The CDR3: CACGRGMGQETQYF. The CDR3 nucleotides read TGTGCCTGCGGGAGGGGCATGGGTCAAGAGACCCAGTACTTC. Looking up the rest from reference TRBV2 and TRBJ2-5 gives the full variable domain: EPEVTQTPSHQVTQMGQEVILRCVPISNHLYFYWYRQILGQKVEFLVSFYNNEISEKSEIFDDQFSVERPDGSNFTLKIRSTKLEDSAMYFCACGRGMGQETQYFGPGTRLLVL.

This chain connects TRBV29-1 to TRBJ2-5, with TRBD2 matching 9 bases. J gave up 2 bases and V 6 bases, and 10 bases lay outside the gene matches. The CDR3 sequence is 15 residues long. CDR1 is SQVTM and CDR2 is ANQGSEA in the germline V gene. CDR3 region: CSVAKLAGLQETQYF. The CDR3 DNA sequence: TGCAGCGTCGCCAAACTAGCGGGCCTTCAAGAGACCCAGTACTTC.

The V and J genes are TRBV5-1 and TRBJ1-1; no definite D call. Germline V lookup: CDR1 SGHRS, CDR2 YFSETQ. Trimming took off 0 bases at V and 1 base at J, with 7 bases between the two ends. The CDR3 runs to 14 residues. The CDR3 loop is CASSLVLGNTEAFF. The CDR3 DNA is TGCGCCAGCAGCTTGGTCCTCGGGAACACTGAAGCTTTCTTT.

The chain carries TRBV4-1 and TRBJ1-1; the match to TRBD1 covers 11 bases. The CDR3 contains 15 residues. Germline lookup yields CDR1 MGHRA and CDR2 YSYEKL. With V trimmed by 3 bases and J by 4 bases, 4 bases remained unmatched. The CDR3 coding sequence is TGCGCCAGCAGCCATTGGACAGGGGGCCGCACTGAAGCTTTCTTT. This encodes CASSHWTGGRTEAFF.

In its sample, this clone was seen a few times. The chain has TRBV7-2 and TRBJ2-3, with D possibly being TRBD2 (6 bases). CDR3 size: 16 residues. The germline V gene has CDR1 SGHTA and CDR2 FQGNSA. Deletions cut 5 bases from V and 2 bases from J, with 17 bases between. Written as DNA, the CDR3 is TGTGCCAGCAGCCACCGGAGGGGCCCTTCCACAGATACGCAGTATTTT. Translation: CASSHRRGPSTDTQYF.

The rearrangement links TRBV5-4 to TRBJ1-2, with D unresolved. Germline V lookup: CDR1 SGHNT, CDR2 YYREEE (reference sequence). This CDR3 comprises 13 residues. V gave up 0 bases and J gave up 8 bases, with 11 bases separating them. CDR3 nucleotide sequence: TGTGCCAGCAGCTTGGAACATACGGGAGGCTACACCTTC. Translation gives CASSLEHTGGYTF.

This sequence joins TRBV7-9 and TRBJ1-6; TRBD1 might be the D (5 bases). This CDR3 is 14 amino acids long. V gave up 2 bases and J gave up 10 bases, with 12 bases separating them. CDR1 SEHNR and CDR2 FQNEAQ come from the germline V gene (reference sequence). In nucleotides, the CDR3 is TGTGCCAGCAGCTTACATGGGGCTGGATCACCCCTCCACTTT. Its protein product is CASSLHGAGSPLHF. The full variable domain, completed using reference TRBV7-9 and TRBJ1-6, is DTGVSQNPRHKITKRGQNVTFRCDPISEHNRLYWYRQTLGQGPEFLTYFQNEAQLEKSRLLSDRFSAERPKGSFSTLEIQRTEQGDSAMYLCASSLHGAGSPLHFGNGTRLTVT.

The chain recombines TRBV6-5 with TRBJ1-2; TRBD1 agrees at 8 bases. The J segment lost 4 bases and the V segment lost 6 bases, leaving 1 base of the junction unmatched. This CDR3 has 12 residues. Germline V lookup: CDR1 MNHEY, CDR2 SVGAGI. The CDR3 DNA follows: TGTGCCAGCAGGGACAGGGCCTATGGCTACACCTTC. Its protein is CASRDRAYGYTF.

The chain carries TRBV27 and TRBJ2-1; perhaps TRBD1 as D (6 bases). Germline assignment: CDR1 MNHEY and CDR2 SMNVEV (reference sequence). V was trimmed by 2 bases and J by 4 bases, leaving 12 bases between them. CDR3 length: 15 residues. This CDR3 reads CASSLRAGVYNEQFF. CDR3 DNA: TGTGCCAGCAGTTTAAGGGCAGGGGTTTACAATGAGCAGTTCTTC.

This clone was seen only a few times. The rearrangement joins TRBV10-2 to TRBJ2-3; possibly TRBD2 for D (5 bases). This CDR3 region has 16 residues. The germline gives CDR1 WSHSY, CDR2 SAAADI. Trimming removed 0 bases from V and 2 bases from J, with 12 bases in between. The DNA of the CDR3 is TGCGCCAGCAGTGAGTCGACCCCGAGGGACACAGATACGCAGTATTTT. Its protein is CASSESTPRDTDTQYF.

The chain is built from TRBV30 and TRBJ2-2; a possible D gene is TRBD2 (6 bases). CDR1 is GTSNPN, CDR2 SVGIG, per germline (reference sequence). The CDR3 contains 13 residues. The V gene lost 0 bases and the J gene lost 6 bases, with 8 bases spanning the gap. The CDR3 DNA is TGTGCCTGGAGTGTAGAGCGGGCCGGGGAGCTGTTTTTT. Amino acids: CAWSVERAGELFF.

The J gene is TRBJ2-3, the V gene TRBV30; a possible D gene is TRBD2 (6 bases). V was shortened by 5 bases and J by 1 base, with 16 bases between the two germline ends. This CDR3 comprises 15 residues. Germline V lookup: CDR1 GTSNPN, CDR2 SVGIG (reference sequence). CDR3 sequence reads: CAWLLGGACTDTQYF. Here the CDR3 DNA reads TGTGCCTGGTTATTAGGAGGGGCCTGCACAGATACGCAGTATTTT.

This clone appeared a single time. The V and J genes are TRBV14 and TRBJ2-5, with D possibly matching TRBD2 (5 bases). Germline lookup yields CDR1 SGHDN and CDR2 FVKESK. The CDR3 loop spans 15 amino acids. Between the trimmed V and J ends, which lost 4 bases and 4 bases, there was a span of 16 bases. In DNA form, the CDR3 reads TGTGCCAGCAGCCGCCCAGAGAGGGTGGGAGAGACCCAGTACTTC. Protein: CASSRPERVGETQYF.

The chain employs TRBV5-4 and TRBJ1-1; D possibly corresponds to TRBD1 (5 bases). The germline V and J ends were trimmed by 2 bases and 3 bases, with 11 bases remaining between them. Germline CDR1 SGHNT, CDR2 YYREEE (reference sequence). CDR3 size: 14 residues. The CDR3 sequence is CASSLRGRDTEAFF. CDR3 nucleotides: TGTGCCAGCAGCTTAAGGGGTCGCGACACTGAAGCTTTCTTT.

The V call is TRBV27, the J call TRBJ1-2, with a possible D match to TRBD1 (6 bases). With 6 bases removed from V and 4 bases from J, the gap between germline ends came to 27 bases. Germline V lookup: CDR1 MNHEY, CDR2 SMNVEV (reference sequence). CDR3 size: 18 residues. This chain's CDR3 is CASRKSEKLLGAGYGYTF. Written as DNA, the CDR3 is TGTGCCAGCAGAAAAAGCGAGAAGCTTTTGGGGGCTGGCTATGGCTACACCTTC.

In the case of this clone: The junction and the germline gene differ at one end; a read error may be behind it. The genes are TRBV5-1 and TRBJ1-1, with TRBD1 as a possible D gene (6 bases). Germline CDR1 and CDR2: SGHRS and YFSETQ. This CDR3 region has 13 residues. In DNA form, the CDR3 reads TGCGCCGGCAGTCCAGGGGCTGACCTTGGTGCTTTCTTT. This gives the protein CAGSPGADLGAFF. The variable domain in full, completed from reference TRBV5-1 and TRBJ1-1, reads KAGVTQTPRYLIKTRGQQVTLSCSPISGHRSVSWYQQTPGQGLQFLFEYFSETQRNKGNFPGRFSGRQFSNSRSEMNVSTLELGDSALYLCAGSPGADLGAFFGQGTRLTVV.

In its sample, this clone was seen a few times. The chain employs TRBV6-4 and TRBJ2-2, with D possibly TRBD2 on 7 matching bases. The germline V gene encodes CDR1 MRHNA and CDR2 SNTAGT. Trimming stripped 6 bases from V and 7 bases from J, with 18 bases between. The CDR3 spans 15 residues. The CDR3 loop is CASRATGGAGGELFF. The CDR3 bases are TGTGCCAGCAGAGCGACGGGGGGCGCAGGCGGGGAGCTGTTTTTT.

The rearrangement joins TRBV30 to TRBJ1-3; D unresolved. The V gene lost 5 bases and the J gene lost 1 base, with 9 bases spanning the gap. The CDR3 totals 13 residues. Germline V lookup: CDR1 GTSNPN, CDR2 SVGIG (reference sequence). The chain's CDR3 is CAWRTLSGNTIYF. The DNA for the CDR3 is TGTGCCTGGCGAACTCTTTCTGGAAACACCATATATTTT.

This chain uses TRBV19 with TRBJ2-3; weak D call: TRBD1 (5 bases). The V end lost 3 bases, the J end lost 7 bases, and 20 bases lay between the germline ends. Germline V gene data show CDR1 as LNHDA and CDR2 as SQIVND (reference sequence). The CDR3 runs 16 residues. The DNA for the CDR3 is TGTGCCAGTAGTATCGGCCGTCAGGGCTTTTTCTATACGCAGTATTTT. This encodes CASSIGRQGFFYTQYF.

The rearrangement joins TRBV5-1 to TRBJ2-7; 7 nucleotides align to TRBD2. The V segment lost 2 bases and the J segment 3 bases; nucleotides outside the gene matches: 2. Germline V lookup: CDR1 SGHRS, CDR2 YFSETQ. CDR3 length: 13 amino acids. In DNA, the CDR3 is TGCGCCAGCAGCTTAGGACTAGTCTACGAGCAGTACTTC. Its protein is CASSLGLVYEQYF.

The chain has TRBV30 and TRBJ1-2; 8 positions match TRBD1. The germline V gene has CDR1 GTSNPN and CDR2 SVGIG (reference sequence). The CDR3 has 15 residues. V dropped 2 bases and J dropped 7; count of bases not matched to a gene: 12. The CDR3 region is CAWSTSGTGRGGYTF. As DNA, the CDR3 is TGTGCCTGGAGTACCTCCGGGACAGGCCGGGGTGGCTACACCTTC.

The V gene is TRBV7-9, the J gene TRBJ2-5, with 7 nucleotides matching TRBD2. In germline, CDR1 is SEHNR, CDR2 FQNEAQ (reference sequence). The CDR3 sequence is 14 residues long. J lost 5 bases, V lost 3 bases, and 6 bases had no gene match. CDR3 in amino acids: CASSFRGGRETQYF. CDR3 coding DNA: TGTGCCAGCAGCTTTCGGGGAGGGAGGGAGACCCAGTACTTC.